The sequence of this T cell receptor beta chain was determined in a study of blood T cells in healthy people across ages. Sample-barcoded 5' priming and a J-beta primer mix drove a second PCR of roughly 7 to 11 cycles. TCRdb fed the 5' RACE reads into MiXCR, producing one record per CDR3 protein. The sample lists 500,000 to 550,000 distinct CDR3 sequences; around 24% were seen once. The sample was also linked to a second study, of T cells of mothers and their children.

Input material: blood. The sequence came from a boy younger than 18 in good health.

CDR3 region: CSVDWPESSGANVLTF. As DNA, the CDR3 is TGCAGCGTTGATTGGCCTGAGAGCTCTGGGGCCAACGTCCTGACTTTC. The chain couples TRBV29-1 to TRBJ2-6; no firm D call. The CDR3 loop spans 16 amino acids. V dropped 3 bases and J dropped 0 bases, with 12 bases sitting between them. In germline, CDR1 is SQVTM, CDR2 ANQGSEA.